These T cell receptor beta chains were read from a single sample in a study of cytomegalovirus exposure and HLA in healthy donors. Clones were sequenced by immunoSEQ multiplex PCR, and TCRdb holds only the in-frame ones, with some missing. This sample yields about 120,000 clones, of which around 86% are seen a single time; 1.5% to 2.5% belongs to the top ten. What was sequenced was PBMCs. The receptors shown here come from a woman aged 18-30 years in good health and CMV-seronegative. CDR3s include the opening cysteine and the closing phenylalanine or tryptophan. Fields, in order: clone size, D gene, J gene, V gene, CDR3 length, CDR3 protein, CDR3 DNA. The D gene is left open where the match is weak. Rows give clone size only sometimes, using once, few, many, or a class for an expanded clone.

>once|TRBD2|TRBJ2-1|TRBV7-3|16
CASSLRTSVAYNEQFF
TGTGCCAGCAGCTTAAGGACTAGCGTAGCCTACAATGAGCAGTTCTTC
>.|.|TRBJ2-7|TRBV14|13
CASSQGWGREQYF
TGTGCCAGCAGCCAAGGCTGGGGCCGGGAGCAGTACTTC
>.|.|TRBJ1-5|TRBV5-1|15
CASSLDGGHNQPQHF
TGCGCCAGCAGCTTGGATGGCGGGCACAATCAGCCCCAGCATTTT
>.|.|TRBJ2-2|TRBV7-9|16
CASSLLEREYTGELFF
TGTGCCAGCAGCTTATTGGAACGGGAGTATACCGGGGAGCTGTTTTTT
>.|.|TRBJ1-5|TRBV28|14
CASSFGTRNQPQHF
TGTGCCAGCAGTTTTGGCACACGCAATCAGCCCCAGCATTTT
>.|TRBD1|TRBJ2-7|TRBV27|14
CASRVTGSSYEQYF
TGTGCCAGCCGCGTGACAGGGTCCTCCTACGAGCAGTACTTC
>once|TRBD2|TRBJ2-5|TRBV2|12
CASRPGRETQYF
TGTGCCAGCAGACCCGGGAGGGAGACCCAGTACTTC
>.|.|TRBJ1-1|TRBV28|13
CASRWDFYTEAFF
TGTGCCAGCAGGTGGGACTTCTACACTGAAGCTTTCTTT
>few|.|TRBJ1-1|TRBV9|13
CASSVVQFTEAFF
TGTGCCAGCAGCGTAGTTCAGTTTACCGAAGCTTTCTTT
>.|.|TRBJ1-1|TRBV6-1|13
CASSDTAGAEAFF
TGTGCCAGCAGTGATACAGCGGGCGCTGAAGCTTTCTTT
>.|TRBD1|TRBJ2-7|TRBV11-2|15
CASSLEGQGAYEQYF
TGTGCCAGCAGCTTAGAAGGGCAGGGGGCCTACGAGCAGTACTTC
>.|TRBD1|TRBJ2-7|TRBV7-9|14
CASTPTGKFYEQYF
TGTGCCAGCACCCCGACAGGGAAGTTCTACGAGCAGTACTTC
>.|TRBD2|TRBJ2-7|TRBV25-1|16
CASSEGGGSLFHEQYF
TGTGCCAGCAGTGAAGGAGGCGGGAGTTTGTTCCACGAGCAGTACTTC
>.|.|TRBJ2-7|TRBV11-3|15
CASSISSGLTYEQYF
TGTGCCAGCAGCATCTCAAGTGGACTAACCTACGAGCAGTACTTC
>.|.|TRBJ2-7|TRBV11-2|14
CASSMMTGNYEQYF
TGTGCCAGCAGCATGATGACAGGAAACTACGAGCAGTACTTC
>.|TRBD1|TRBJ2-7|TRBV10-3|13
CAISDSGQGEQYF
TGTGCCATCAGTGACTCCGGACAGGGAGAGCAGTACTTC
>once|TRBD1|TRBJ2-7|TRBV9|15
CASSPRPGGIYEQYF
TGTGCCAGCAGCCCCCGGCCAGGGGGAATCTACGAGCAGTACTTC
>once|.|TRBJ2-2|TRBV10-3|15
CAIRRDSQGSGELFF
TGTGCCATCCGGCGGGACAGCCAAGGATCCGGGGAGCTGTTTTTT
>.|TRBD2|TRBJ2-7|TRBV25-1|16
CASSPIRASGIREQYF
TGTGCCAGTTCGCCTATCAGGGCTAGCGGGATCCGCGAGCAGTACTTC
>.|TRBD2|TRBJ2-7|TRBV9|15
CASSVEAGAWVEQYF
TGTGCCAGCAGCGTAGAGGCGGGAGCATGGGTCGAGCAGTACTTC
>.|.|TRBJ1-2|TRBV5-1|14
CASSLQNPNYGYTF
TGCGCCAGCAGCTTGCAGAATCCTAACTATGGCTACACCTTC
>.|.|TRBJ1-2|TRBV6-1|15
CASSFKGEGNYGYTF
TGTGCCAGCAGTTTTAAGGGGGAAGGAAACTATGGCTACACCTTC
>.|.|TRBJ2-5|TRBV30|13
CAWQLVTLETQYF
TGTGCCTGGCAACTAGTTACTCTCGAGACCCAGTACTTC
>.|TRBD2|TRBJ2-5|TRBV4-1|15
CASSGLAGIQETQYF
TGCGCCAGCAGTGGACTAGCGGGGATCCAAGAGACCCAGTACTTC
>.|TRBD1|TRBJ2-5|TRBV7-6|15
CASSQRTGPEETQYF
TGTGCCAGCAGCCAACGGACAGGGCCCGAAGAGACCCAGTACTTC
>.|TRBD1|TRBJ2-1|TRBV6-6|14
CASKRDRGYDEQFF
TGTGCCAGCAAAAGGGACAGGGGCTACGATGAGCAGTTCTTC
>.|.|TRBJ2-1|TRBV5-8|15
CASSLAEAGHNEQFF
TGTGCCAGCAGCTTGGCCGAGGCGGGGCACAATGAGCAGTTCTTC
>once|.|TRBJ1-2|TRBV30|14
CAWSVQGLSYGYTF
TGTGCCTGGAGTGTACAGGGCTTGAGCTATGGCTACACCTTC
>.|.|TRBJ1-2|TRBV4-2|14
CASSQPLVLRGYTF
TGTGCCAGCAGCCAGCCGCTTGTTTTGCGTGGCTACACCTTC
>.|TRBD2|TRBJ2-3|TRBV27|14
CASSLAGGTDTQYF
TGTGCCAGCAGTTTGGCGGGAGGCACAGATACGCAGTATTTT
>once|TRBD1|TRBJ1-3|TRBV4-1|18
CASSQDPTGGYAGNTIYF
TGCGCCAGCAGCCAAGATCCTACAGGGGGCTATGCTGGAAACACCATATATTTT
>.|TRBD1|TRBJ1-4|TRBV10-3|17
CAISESLSAQGGEKLFF
TGTGCCATCAGTGAGTCGCTTAGCGCGCAGGGGGGTGAAAAACTGTTTTTT
>.|.|TRBJ2-2|TRBV5-1|14
CASIPGRGTGELFF
TGCGCCAGCATTCCCGGCAGAGGGACCGGGGAGCTGTTTTTT
>few|.|TRBJ1-2|TRBV7-9|15
CASSQQPTANYGYTF
TGTGCCAGCAGCCAACAACCGACAGCTAACTATGGCTACACCTTC
>.|.|TRBJ2-3|TRBV7-6|14
CASSLVGEADTQYF
TGTGCCAGCAGCTTAGTAGGGGAGGCAGATACGCAGTATTTT
>.|TRBD1|TRBJ1-1|TRBV6-5|14
CASSYTGGTYEAFF
TGTGCCAGCAGTTATACAGGGGGAACTTATGAAGCTTTCTTT
>.|TRBD2|TRBJ2-2|TRBV29-1|14
CSVVLAGNTGELFF
TGCAGCGTTGTGCTAGCGGGAAACACCGGGGAGCTGTTTTTT
>.|.|TRBJ1-5|TRBV28|14
CASSYRVSFQPQHF
TGTGCCAGCAGTTACAGGGTTTCGTTTCAGCCCCAGCATTTT
>.|TRBD1|TRBJ2-7|TRBV5-1|14
CASSLGTGTYEQYF
TGCGCCAGCAGCTTGGGGACAGGAACCTACGAGCAGTACTTC
>.|TRBD1|TRBJ2-7|TRBV4-2|15
CASSQGTGGPYEQYF
TGTGCCAGCAGCCAGGGGACAGGGGGACCCTACGAGCAGTACTTC
>.|TRBD2|TRBJ2-2|TRBV5-1|19
CASSFFGLAGVVGTGELFF
TGCGCCAGCAGCTTCTTTGGACTAGCGGGAGTAGTAGGAACCGGGGAGCTGTTTTTT
>.|.|TRBJ1-2|TRBV5-1|15
CASRLNTGANYGYTF
TGCGCCAGCAGACTGAACACGGGAGCTAACTATGGCTACACCTTC
>.|TRBD1|TRBJ1-2|TRBV6-1|15
CASSEPLGQGIGYTF
TGTGCCAGCAGTGAGCCCCTGGGACAGGGGATTGGCTACACCTTC
>once|.|TRBJ2-3|TRBV4-1|15
CASSQLGSSTDTQYF
TGCGCCAGCAGCCAGCTGGGCAGTAGCACAGATACGCAGTATTTT
>.|.|TRBJ2-1|TRBV2|14
CASSEQGIDNEQFF
TGTGCCAGCAGTGAGCAGGGGATTGACAATGAGCAGTTCTTC
>once|.|TRBJ2-7|TRBV7-2|14
CASSLVGDSYEQYF
TGTGCCAGCAGCTTAGTTGGGGACTCTTACGAGCAGTACTTC
>.|TRBD2|TRBJ2-5|TRBV9|15
CASSVEAGAGETQYF
TGTGCCAGCAGCGTCGAAGCGGGGGCGGGAGAGACCCAGTACTTC
>.|TRBD2|TRBJ2-5|TRBV6-5|13
CASTRGGQETQYF
TGTGCCAGCACTAGGGGAGGGCAAGAGACCCAGTACTTC
>.|TRBD1|TRBJ1-5|TRBV6-5|15
CASSYSARGNQPQHF
TGTGCCAGCAGTTACTCGGCCAGGGGGAATCAGCCCCAGCATTTT
>.|.|TRBJ2-7|TRBV20-1|10
CSARVREQYF
TGCAGTGCTAGAGTGCGCGAGCAGTACTTC
>once|TRBD2|TRBJ2-1|TRBV18|16
CASSPPLAGGQNEQFF
TGTGCCAGCTCACCCCCACTAGCGGGAGGGCAAAATGAGCAGTTCTTC
>.|TRBD2|TRBJ2-7|TRBV7-9|14
CASSSGLAGPEQYF
TGTGCCAGCAGCTCGGGACTAGCGGGACCCGAGCAGTACTTC